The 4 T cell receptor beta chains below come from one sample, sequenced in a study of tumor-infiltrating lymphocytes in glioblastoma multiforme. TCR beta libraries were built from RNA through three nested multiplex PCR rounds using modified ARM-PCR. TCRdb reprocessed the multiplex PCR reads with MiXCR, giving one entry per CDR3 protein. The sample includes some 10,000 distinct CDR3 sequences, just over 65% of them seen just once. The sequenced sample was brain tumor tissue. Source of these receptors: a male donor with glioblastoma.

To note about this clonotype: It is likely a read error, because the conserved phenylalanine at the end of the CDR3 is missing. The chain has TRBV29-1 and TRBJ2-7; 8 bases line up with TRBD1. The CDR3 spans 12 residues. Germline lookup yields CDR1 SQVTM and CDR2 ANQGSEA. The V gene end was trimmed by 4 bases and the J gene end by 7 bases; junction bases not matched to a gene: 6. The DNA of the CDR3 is TGCAGCGTTGGGACAGGGAATCGGGAGCAGTACTCC. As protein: CSVGTGNREQYS.

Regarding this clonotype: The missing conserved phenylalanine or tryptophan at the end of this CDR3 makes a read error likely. CDR3 in amino acids: CASSGGSSRISSGPYNEQFS. As DNA, the CDR3 is TGTGCCAGCAGCGGAGGATCTAGCAGGATAAGTTCGGGACCCTACAATGAGCAGTTCTCT. The rearrangement joins TRBV11-3 to TRBJ2-1; either TRBD1 or TRBD2 may supply D (5 bases each). Germline-derived CDR1 and CDR2 are SGHNT and YENEEA. Deletions cut 5 bases from V and 2 bases from J, with 28 bases between. This CDR3 comprises 20 residues.

CDR3 bases: TGTGCCAGCAGCTGGGTGGCAGATACGCAGTATTTT. This sequence encodes CASSWVADTQYF. The V gene is TRBV11-2, the J gene TRBJ2-3; D remains unclear. This CDR3 is built from 12 residues. Per the germline V gene, CDR1 is SGHAT and CDR2 is FQNNGV. V dropped 4 bases and J dropped 4 bases, with 6 bases sitting between them.

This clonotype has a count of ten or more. The chain's CDR3 is CASSSFGGGVSDTQYF. CDR3 bases: TGTGCCAGCAGCTCGTTTGGTGGAGGGGTCTCAGATACGCAGTATTTT. V gene TRBV11-1 combines with J gene TRBJ2-3; tentatively, D is TRBD2 (6 bases). The CDR3 runs to 16 residues. The V end lost 4 bases, the J end lost 4 bases, and 18 bases lay between the germline ends. Germline-derived CDR1 and CDR2 are SGHAT and FQDESV (reference sequence).